This record concerns one TCR beta chain sequence. This entry belongs to a study of shared clonotypes between healthy human individuals. Clones were read by immunoSEQ multiplex PCR, and TCRdb kept only the in-frame ones, dropping some. The table lists some 2,100,000 clones, more than 85% of them singletons. The CDR3 length is 17 residues. V lost 6 bases to trimming and J lost 0 bases; unmatched junction nucleotides: 12. Germline V gene sequence: CDR1 MDHEN, CDR2 SYDVKM. The naive CD8 fraction comprised CD45RO-negative cells positively selected for CCR7 and excluded terminally differentiated effector memory CD45RA+ cells.

The V call is TRBV28, the J call TRBJ2-7, with 9 bases aligning to TRBD1. The TCR sequence derives from a man aged 18 to 29 in good health. Some clones in this sample may be carry-over from other donors' samples. The sequencing sample was made of naive CD8+ T cells from PBMCs. As DNA, the CDR3 is TGTGCCAGCAGCCGATTCCGGGACAGGGCCCTCTCCTACGAGCAGTACTTC. Translated: CASSRFRDRALSYEQYF.